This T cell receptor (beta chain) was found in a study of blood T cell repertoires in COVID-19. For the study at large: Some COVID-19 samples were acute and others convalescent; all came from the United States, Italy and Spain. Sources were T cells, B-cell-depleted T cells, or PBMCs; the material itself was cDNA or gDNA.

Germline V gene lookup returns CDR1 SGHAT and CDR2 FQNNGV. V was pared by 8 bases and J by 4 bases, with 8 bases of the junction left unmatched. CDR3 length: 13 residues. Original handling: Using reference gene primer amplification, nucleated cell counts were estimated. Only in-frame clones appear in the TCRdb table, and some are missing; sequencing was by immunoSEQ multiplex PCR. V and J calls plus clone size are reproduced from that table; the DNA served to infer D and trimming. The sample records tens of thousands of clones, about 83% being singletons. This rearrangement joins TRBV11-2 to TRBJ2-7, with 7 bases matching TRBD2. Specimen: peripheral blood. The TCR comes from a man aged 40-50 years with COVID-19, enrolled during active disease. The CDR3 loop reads CASRASGLYEQYF. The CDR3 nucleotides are TGTGCCAGCCGGGCTAGCGGACTATACGAGCAGTACTTC.